The 26 T cell receptor beta chains reported below all come from one sample, sequenced in a study of T cells after yellow fever vaccination. TCRdb fed the 5' RACE reads into MiXCR, producing one record per CDR3 protein. The sample holds 450,000 to 650,000 distinct CDR3 sequences, 13% seen once. Material: PBMCs, obtained on the day of the yellow fever booster vaccination. These receptors were obtained from a man under 40 who received the YFV17D yellow fever vaccine.

V is TRBV5-1 and J is TRBJ1-2, with TRBD1 matching 7 bases. This CDR3 contains 17 residues. CDR1 SGHRS and CDR2 YFSETQ come from the germline V gene. J gave up 2 bases and V 4 bases, and 14 bases lay outside the gene matches. The CDR3 loop reads CASSRDEGARLNYGYTF. DNA for the CDR3: TGCGCCAGCAGCCGGGACGAGGGGGCGCGACTGAACTATGGCTACACCTTC.

There are a few counts of this clonotype. CDR3: CASSPPFGTYEQYF. CDR3 in DNA: TGTGCCAGCTCACCACCGTTCGGAACCTACGAGCAGTACTTC. The genes are TRBV18 and TRBJ2-7; no clear D. This CDR3 region has 14 residues. V lost 0 bases and J lost 2, with 8 bases in between. Germline CDR1 KGHSH, CDR2 LQKENI.

The chain employs TRBV4-3 and TRBJ2-4; tentatively, D is TRBD1 (6 bases). Germline CDR1 reads LGHNA; CDR2 reads YSLEER. The CDR3 is 13 residues long. The V end lost 0 bases, the J end lost 13 bases, and 13 bases lay between the germline ends. The CDR3 sequence: CASSQDPSRGQYF. The CDR3 region has the DNA TGCGCCAGCAGCCAAGATCCGTCGAGGGGGCAGTACTTC.

This clonotype was seen a handful of times. V usage is TRBV20-1 and J usage is TRBJ1-1; no firm D call. With 0 bases removed from V and 1 base from J, the gap between germline ends came to 6 bases. CDR3 length: 13 amino acids. CDR1 is DFQATT and CDR2 is SNEGSKA in the germline V gene (reference sequence). In nucleotides, the CDR3 is TGCAGTGCTAGAGATCCGAAGAACACTGAAGCTTTCTTT. Its protein is CSARDPKNTEAFF.

This clonotype was seen a handful of times. V and J are TRBV7-3 and TRBJ2-3, with 10 bases fitting TRBD1. The CDR3 length is 16 residues. V dropped 4 bases and J dropped 1; count of bases not matched to a gene: 5. Germline V CDR1 and CDR2: SGHTA, FQGTGA. The CDR3 DNA reads TGTGCCAGCAGCTCTCCCGGGACAGGGGGCACAGATACGCAGTATTTT. This translates into CASSSPGTGGTDTQYF. Full variable domain (remainder filled in from reference TRBV7-3 and TRBJ2-3): GAGVSQTPSNKVTEKGKYVELRCDPISGHTALYWYRQSLGQGPEFLIYFQGTGAADDSGLPNDRFFAVRPEGSVSTLKIQRTERGDSAVYLCASSSPGTGGTDTQYFGPGTRLTVL.

This sequence joins TRBV7-9 and TRBJ2-2; 7 nucleotides match TRBD1. CDR1 SEHNR and CDR2 FQNEAQ come from the germline V gene (reference sequence). Germline trimming cut 0 bases from V and 4 bases from J; bases unmatched to any gene: 5. CDR3 length equals 16 residues. The CDR3 DNA reads TGTGCCAGCAGCTTAGCCGCGACAGGGCGCACCGGGGAGCTGTTTTTT. This gives the protein CASSLAATGRTGELFF.

This clonotype turned up a few times. This chain links TRBV5-1 with TRBJ2-7; 9 bases line up with TRBD1. The ends lost 5 bases at V and 5 bases at J; junction bases unmatched: 11. This CDR3 has 15 residues. Germline assignment: CDR1 SGHRS and CDR2 YFSETQ. The CDR3 spells CASSNNRDRANEQYF. Written as DNA, the CDR3 is TGCGCCAGCAGTAATAATCGGGACAGGGCTAACGAGCAGTACTTC.

In its sample, this clonotype was seen a few times. The chain links TRBV6-1 to TRBJ2-3; 7 nucleotides match TRBD1. The germline CDR1 and CDR2 sequences are MNHNS and SASEGT. The CDR3 covers 16 residues. J gave up 0 bases and V 5 bases, and 8 bases lay outside the gene matches. Written as DNA, the CDR3 is TGTGCCAGCAGTCCCCCCGGGACAGCCAGCACAGATACGCAGTATTTT. It codes for CASSPPGTASTDTQYF.

About this clonotype: A much larger clone is a single base away; this may be a read error. The chain employs TRBV5-1 and TRBJ2-1; D ambiguous. The germline V gene encodes CDR1 SGHRS and CDR2 YFSETQ. This CDR3 region has 15 residues. CDR3 amino acids: CSSSLDDGSYNEQFF. CDR3 bases: TGCTCCAGCAGCCTGGACGACGGCTCCTACAATGAGCAGTTCTTC.

This rearrangement joins TRBV10-3 to TRBJ2-3, with 8 bases that match TRBD1. The CDR3 spans 12 residues. With V trimmed by 2 bases and J by 12 bases, 4 bases remained unmatched. Germline V gene data show CDR1 as ENHRY and CDR2 as SYGVKD. DNA of the CDR3: TGTGCCATCAGTGAGGAAGGACAGGGTCAGTATTTT. Its translation: CAISEEGQGQYF.

As for this clonotype: Given a much more abundant clone one base away, this may be a read error. The chain employs TRBV7-2 and TRBJ2-1; D is undetermined. V shed 3 bases and J shed 7 bases, with 4 bases lying between them. This CDR3 is built from 11 residues. The V gene's germline CDR1 is SGHTA and CDR2 FQGNSA. CDR3 region: CASSFFNEQFF. The CDR3 coding sequence is TGTGCCAGCAGCTTTTTTAATGAGCAGTTCTTC.

This sequence joins TRBV7-2 and TRBJ2-1, with 7 positions matching TRBD1. There are 15 residues in the CDR3. Germline lookup yields CDR1 SGHTA and CDR2 FQGNSA. The ends lost 4 bases at V and 4 bases at J; junction bases unmatched: 7. Here the CDR3 reads CASSSNRGQYNEQFF. Written as DNA, the CDR3 is TGTGCCAGCAGCTCAAATAGGGGGCAGTACAATGAGCAGTTCTTC.

This clonotype has a handful of counts. The rearrangement uses TRBV5-1 and TRBJ2-3; 7 bases match TRBD1. This CDR3 is 14 amino acids long. The V and J ends lost 4 bases and 4 bases, in that order; junction bases with no gene match: 6. Germline V gene data show CDR1 as SGHRS and CDR2 as YFSETQ. The CDR3 is CASSQRTGSDTQYF. The DNA for the CDR3 is TGCGCCAGCAGCCAAAGGACAGGTTCAGATACGCAGTATTTT. Filled out from reference TRBV5-1 and TRBJ2-3, the complete variable domain reads KAGVTQTPRYLIKTRGQQVTLSCSPISGHRSVSWYQQTPGQGLQFLFEYFSETQRNKGNFPGRFSGRQFSNSRSEMNVSTLELGDSALYLCASSQRTGSDTQYFGPGTRLTVL.

This chain joins TRBV7-9 and TRBJ2-7; TRBD1 matches 7 bases. Trimming removed 4 bases from V and 4 bases from J; junction bases left unmatched: 13. Germline assignment: CDR1 SEHNR and CDR2 FQNEAQ (reference sequence). This CDR3 is built from 16 residues. The CDR3 loop reads CASSYDPLRGTYEQYF. CDR3 nucleotide sequence: TGTGCCAGCAGCTACGACCCACTCAGGGGGACGTACGAGCAGTACTTC.

This clonotype has a handful of counts. V and J are TRBV20-1 and TRBJ2-5, with D unclear. V gave up 5 bases and J gave up 5 bases, with 12 bases separating them. The germline CDR1 and CDR2 sequences are DFQATT and SNEGSKA (reference sequence). The CDR3 consists of 12 residues. The CDR3 is CSAWPGGETQYF. CDR3 bases: TGCAGTGCTTGGCCAGGCGGTGAGACCCAGTACTTC.

This clonotype appeared many times. The rearrangement uses TRBV2 and TRBJ2-3, with 11 bases that match TRBD2. The germline CDR1 and CDR2 sequences are SNHLY and FYNNEI. V lost 4 bases to trimming and J lost 3 bases; unmatched junction nucleotides: 3. This CDR3 comprises 15 residues. CDR3 sequence: CASSGLAGSTDTQYF. The DNA for the CDR3 is TGTGCCAGCAGTGGACTAGCGGGAAGTACAGATACGCAGTATTTT.

This clonotype has a count of ten or more. The chain couples TRBV20-1 to TRBJ2-1; unclear D gene. Trimming pared 5 bases from V and 9 bases from J, leaving 14 bases between. The CDR3 totals 12 residues. Germline V gives CDR1 DFQATT, CDR2 SNEGSKA (reference sequence). The chain's CDR3 is CSAPSGVSEQFF. DNA of the CDR3: TGCAGTGCTCCCAGTGGAGTGAGTGAGCAGTTCTTC.

The V gene is TRBV6-5, the J gene TRBJ2-1; TRBD1 aligns across 8 bases. CDR1 and CDR2 (germline): MNHEY, SVGAGI. The CDR3 is made up of 15 amino acids. V dropped 0 bases and J dropped 7; count of bases not matched to a gene: 5. The CDR3 spells CASSYSPGGTNEQFF. For the CDR3, the DNA is TGTGCCAGCAGTTACTCCCCAGGGGGCACAAATGAGCAGTTCTTC.

This chain links TRBV12-3 or TRBV12-4 with TRBJ2-7; 12 bases map to TRBD2. The CDR3 is made up of 17 amino acids. The ends lost 6 bases at V and 2 bases at J; junction bases unmatched: 11. The CDR3 region is CASSLGLAGSWAYEQYF. The CDR3 region has the DNA TGTGCCAGCAGCCTCGGACTAGCGGGAAGTTGGGCCTACGAGCAGTACTTC.

CDR3 loop: CASSSPVRPYEQYF. CDR3 sequence (DNA): TGTGCCAGCAGTTCCCCGGTACGGCCCTACGAGCAGTACTTC. The J gene is TRBJ2-7, the V gene TRBV6-5; D unresolved. Trimming cost V 4 bases and J 2 bases, with 12 bases left between them. Germline CDR1 is MNHEY and CDR2 is SVGAGI. The CDR3 is 14 amino acids.

Only a few counts were recorded for this clonotype. The rearrangement joins TRBV10-1 to TRBJ2-5, with D possibly being TRBD2 (6 bases). The V gene lost 6 bases and the J gene lost 3 bases, with 11 bases spanning the gap. Germline-derived CDR1 and CDR2 are WNHNN and SYGVQD (reference sequence). This CDR3 comprises 13 residues. The CDR3 nucleotides are TGCGCCAGCAGCCGGGACTCGAAAGAGACCCAGTACTTC. It specifies CASSRDSKETQYF.

A few counts support this clonotype. This chain connects TRBV11-2 to TRBJ2-1, with 9 bases lining up with TRBD2. The junction had 8 bases not matched to a gene; V was cut back by 5 bases and J by 3 bases. Germline CDR1 SGHAT, CDR2 FQNNGV. The CDR3 is 16 residues long. CDR3 DNA sequence: TGTGCCAGCAGCGCCGAGCCTAGCGGGATCTACAATGAGCAGTTCTTC. Protein: CASSAEPSGIYNEQFF.

The chain employs TRBV27 and TRBJ2-3; 9 nucleotides line up with TRBD1. Germline-derived CDR1 and CDR2 are MNHEY and SMNVEV (reference sequence). V dropped 8 bases and J dropped 4; count of bases not matched to a gene: 7. The CDR3 loop spans 14 amino acids. CDR3 loop: CASGGQGRADTQYF. CDR3 nucleotides: TGTGCCAGCGGTGGACAGGGGAGAGCAGATACGCAGTATTTT.

The chain recombines TRBV5-1 with TRBJ2-1; D may match TRBD1 or TRBD2 (6 bases each). The ends were cut back, 4 bases at V and 7 bases at J, with 24 bases in the middle. The germline CDR1 and CDR2 sequences are SGHRS and YFSETQ. This CDR3 spans 17 amino acids. The CDR3 loop is CASSLSRELQGKNEQFF. DNA of the CDR3: TGCGCCAGCAGCCTTTCACGGGAGTTGCAGGGGAAGAATGAGCAGTTCTTC.

The chain couples TRBV28 to TRBJ2-2; D perhaps matches TRBD1 (6 bases). V was clipped by 2 bases and J by 7 bases, with 14 bases between them. The germline V gene encodes CDR1 MDHEN and CDR2 SYDVKM. The CDR3 has 15 residues. In nucleotides, the CDR3 is TGTGCCAGCAGTTTAGGCGACAGGTCAGGCGGGGAGCTGTTTTTT. Amino acids: CASSLGDRSGGELFF.

This clonotype was detected a few times. The chain combines TRBV5-1 with TRBJ2-5, with 10 bases aligning to TRBD1. Germline lookup yields CDR1 SGHRS and CDR2 YFSETQ. V lost 7 bases and J lost 4; bases outside the gene matches: 13. The CDR3 is 16 residues long. The CDR3: CASDRGRTGGRETQYF. The DNA for the CDR3 is TGCGCCAGCGACAGGGGAAGGACAGGGGGGCGAGAGACCCAGTACTTC.